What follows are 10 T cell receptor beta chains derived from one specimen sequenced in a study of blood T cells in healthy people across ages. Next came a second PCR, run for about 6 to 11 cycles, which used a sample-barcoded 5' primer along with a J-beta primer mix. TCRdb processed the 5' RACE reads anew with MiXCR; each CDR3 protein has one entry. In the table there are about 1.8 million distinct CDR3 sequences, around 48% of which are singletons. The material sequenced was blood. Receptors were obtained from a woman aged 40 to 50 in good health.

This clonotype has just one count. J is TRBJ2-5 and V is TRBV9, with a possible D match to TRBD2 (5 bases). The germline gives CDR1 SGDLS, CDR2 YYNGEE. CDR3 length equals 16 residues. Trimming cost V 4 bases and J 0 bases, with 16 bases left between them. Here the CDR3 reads CASSPSPRGYQETQYF. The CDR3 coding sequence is TGTGCCAGCAGCCCCTCCCCGCGCGGGTACCAAGAGACCCAGTACTTC. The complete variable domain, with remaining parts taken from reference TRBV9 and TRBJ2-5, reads DSGVTQTPKHLITATGQRVTLRCSPRSGDLSVYWYQQSLDQGLQFLIQYYNGEERAKGNILERFSAQQFPDLHSELNLSSLELGDSALYFCASSPSPRGYQETQYFGPGTRLLVL.

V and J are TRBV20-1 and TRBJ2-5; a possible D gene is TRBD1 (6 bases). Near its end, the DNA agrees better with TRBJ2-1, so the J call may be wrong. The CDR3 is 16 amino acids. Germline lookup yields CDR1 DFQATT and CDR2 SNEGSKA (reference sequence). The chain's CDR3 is CSARDIRQEPQETQFF. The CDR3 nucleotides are TGCAGTGCTAGAGATATTAGACAGGAGCCCCAAGAGACCCAGTTCTTC.

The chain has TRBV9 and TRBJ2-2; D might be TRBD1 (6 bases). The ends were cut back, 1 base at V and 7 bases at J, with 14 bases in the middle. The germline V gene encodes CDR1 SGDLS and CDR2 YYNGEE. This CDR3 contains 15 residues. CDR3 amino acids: CASSVSSRGGGELFF. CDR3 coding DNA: TGTGCCAGCAGCGTATCCTCCAGGGGCGGCGGGGAGCTGTTTTTT.

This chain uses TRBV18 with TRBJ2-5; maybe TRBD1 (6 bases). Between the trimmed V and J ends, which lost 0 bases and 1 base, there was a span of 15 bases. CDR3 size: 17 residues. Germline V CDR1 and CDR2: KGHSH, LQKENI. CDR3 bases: TGTGCCAGCTCACCACCACCGGGACAAGGCCCCCAAGAGACCCAGTACTTC. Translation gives CASSPPPGQGPQETQYF. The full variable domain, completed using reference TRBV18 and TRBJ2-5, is NAGVMQNPRHLVRRRGQEARLRCSPMKGHSHVYWYRQLPEEGLKFMVYLQKENIIDESGMPKERFSAEFPKEGPSILRIQQVVRGDSAAYFCASSPPPGQGPQETQYFGPGTRLLVL.

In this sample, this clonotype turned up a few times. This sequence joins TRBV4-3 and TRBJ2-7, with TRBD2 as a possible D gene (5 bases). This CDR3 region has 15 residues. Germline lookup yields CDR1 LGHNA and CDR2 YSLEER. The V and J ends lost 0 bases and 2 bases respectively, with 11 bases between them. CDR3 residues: CASSQDPGSAYEQYF. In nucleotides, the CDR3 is TGCGCCAGCAGCCAAGACCCGGGGTCGGCCTACGAGCAGTACTTC.

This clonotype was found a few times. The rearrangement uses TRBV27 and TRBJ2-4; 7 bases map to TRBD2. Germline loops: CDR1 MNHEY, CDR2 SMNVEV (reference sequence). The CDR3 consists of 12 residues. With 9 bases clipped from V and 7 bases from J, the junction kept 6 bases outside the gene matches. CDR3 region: CASAGTMNIQYF. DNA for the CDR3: TGTGCCAGTGCCGGGACTATGAACATTCAGTACTTC.

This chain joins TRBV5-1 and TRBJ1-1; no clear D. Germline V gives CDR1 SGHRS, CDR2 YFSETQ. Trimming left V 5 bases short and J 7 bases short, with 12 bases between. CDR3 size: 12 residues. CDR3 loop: CASRLDSDEAFF. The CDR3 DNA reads TGCGCCAGCAGACTGGACTCGGATGAAGCTTTCTTT.

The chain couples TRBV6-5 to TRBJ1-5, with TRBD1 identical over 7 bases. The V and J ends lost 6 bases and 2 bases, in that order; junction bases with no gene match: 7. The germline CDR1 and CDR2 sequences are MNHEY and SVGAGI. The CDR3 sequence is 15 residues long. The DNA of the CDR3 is TGTGCCAGCAGGCCCCAGGGGGGTGGCAATCAGCCCCAGCATTTT. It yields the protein CASRPQGGGNQPQHF.

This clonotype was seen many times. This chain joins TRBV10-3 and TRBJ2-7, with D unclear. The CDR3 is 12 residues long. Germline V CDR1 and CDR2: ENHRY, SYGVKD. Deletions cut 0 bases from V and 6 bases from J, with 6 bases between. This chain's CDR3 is CAISESGSEQYF. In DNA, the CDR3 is TGTGCCATCAGTGAGTCTGGTAGCGAGCAGTACTTC.

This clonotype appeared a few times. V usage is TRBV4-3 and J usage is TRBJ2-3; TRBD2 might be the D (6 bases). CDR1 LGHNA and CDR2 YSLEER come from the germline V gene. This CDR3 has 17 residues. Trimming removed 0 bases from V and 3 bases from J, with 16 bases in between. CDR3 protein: CASSQEPGPRGTDTQYF. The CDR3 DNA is TGCGCCAGCAGCCAAGAACCGGGCCCCCGGGGGACAGATACGCAGTATTTT.